The clone carrying this T cell receptor beta chain was recorded only once. The antigen remains undetermined. Gene names are the mouse ones. The read gets to within 1 residue of the CDR3 end, and the germline J gene fills in the rest. Only in-frame clones appear in the TCRdb table, and some are missing; sequencing was by immunoSEQ multiplex PCR. The data contain 7,000 to 8,000 clones, 60% to 70% of them singletons. These data originate in a study of tissue T cells after allogeneic stem cell transplantation. Overall study findings and caveats: Only a limited share of tissue TCRs appeared in blood or spleen. Within patients, tissue anatomy strongly shaped TCR repertoire composition. Across patients, clones rarely overlapped, yet motif clusters were shared tissue-specifically. Sampling depth was limited, and the cohort was small and clinically varied.

Germline CDR1 reads LGHNA; CDR2 reads YNLKQL (reference sequence). J gave up 0 bases and V 0 bases, and 6 bases lay outside the gene matches. This CDR3 has 18 residues. Sequences were obtained from blood. The clonotype comes from a female BALB/c mouse in good health. As its MHC haplotype, the strain has H2-d. The chain recombines TRBV5 with TRBJ2-3, with 10 bases identical to TRBD2. Here the CDR3 reads CASSQENWGGNSAETLYF. Partial CDR3 DNA: TGTGCCAGCAGCCAAGAAAACTGGGGGGGAAATAGTGCAGAAACGCTGTAT.